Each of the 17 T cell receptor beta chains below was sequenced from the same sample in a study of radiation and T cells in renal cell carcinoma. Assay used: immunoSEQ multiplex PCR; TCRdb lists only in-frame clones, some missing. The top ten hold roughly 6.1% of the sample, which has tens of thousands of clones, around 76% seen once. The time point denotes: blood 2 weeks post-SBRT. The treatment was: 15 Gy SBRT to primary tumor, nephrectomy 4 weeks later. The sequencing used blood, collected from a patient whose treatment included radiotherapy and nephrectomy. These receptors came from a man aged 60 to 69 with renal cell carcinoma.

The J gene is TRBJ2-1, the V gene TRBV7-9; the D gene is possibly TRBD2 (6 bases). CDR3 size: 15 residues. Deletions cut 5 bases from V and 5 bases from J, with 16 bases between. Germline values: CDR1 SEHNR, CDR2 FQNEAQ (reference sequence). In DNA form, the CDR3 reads TGTGCCAGCAGCCCTCGGGCGGGGTTCAACAATGAGCAGTTCTTC. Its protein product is CASSPRAGFNNEQFF.

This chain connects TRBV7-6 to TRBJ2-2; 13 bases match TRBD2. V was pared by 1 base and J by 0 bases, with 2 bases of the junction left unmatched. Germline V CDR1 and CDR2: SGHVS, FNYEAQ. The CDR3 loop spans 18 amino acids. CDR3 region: CASSLELAGGTNTGELFF. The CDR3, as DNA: TGTGCCAGCAGCTTAGAACTAGCGGGGGGGACGAACACCGGGGAGCTGTTTTTT.

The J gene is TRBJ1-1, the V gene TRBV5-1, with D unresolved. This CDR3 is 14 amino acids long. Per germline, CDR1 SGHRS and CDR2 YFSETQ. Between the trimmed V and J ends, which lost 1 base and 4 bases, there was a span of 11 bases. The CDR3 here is CASSLFTGGTEAFF. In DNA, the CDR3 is TGCGCCAGCAGCTTGTTTACGGGAGGCACTGAAGCTTTCTTT.

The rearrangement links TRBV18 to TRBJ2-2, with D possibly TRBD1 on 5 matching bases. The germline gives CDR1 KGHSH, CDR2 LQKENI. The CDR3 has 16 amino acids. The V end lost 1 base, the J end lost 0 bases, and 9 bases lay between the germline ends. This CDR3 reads CASSPQGSTNTGELFF. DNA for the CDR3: TGTGCCAGCTCACCACAGGGGTCCACGAACACCGGGGAGCTGTTTTTT.

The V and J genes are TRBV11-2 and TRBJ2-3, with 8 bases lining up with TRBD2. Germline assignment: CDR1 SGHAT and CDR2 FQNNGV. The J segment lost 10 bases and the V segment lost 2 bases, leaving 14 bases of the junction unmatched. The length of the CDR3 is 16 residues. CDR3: CASSLRGGTVSWSQYF. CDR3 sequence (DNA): TGTGCCAGCAGCTTACGGGGGGGGACCGTCAGCTGGTCGCAGTATTTT.

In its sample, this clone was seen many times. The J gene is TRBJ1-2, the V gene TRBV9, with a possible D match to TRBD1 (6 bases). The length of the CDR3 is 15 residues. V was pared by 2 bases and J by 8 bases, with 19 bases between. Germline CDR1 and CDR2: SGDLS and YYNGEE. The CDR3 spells CASSVGGARVSGYTF. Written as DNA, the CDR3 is TGTGCCAGCAGCGTTGGGGGGGCGCGGGTTTCGGGCTACACCTTC. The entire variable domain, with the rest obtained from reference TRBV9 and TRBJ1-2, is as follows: DSGVTQTPKHLITATGQRVTLRCSPRSGDLSVYWYQQSLDQGLQFLIQYYNGEERAKGNILERFSAQQFPDLHSELNLSSLELGDSALYFCASSVGGARVSGYTFGSGTRLTVV.

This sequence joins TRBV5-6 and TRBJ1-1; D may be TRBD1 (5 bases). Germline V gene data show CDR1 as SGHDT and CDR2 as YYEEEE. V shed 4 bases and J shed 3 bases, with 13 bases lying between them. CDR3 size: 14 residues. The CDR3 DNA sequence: TGTGCCAGCAGCGGACCAGGGATATACACTGAAGCTTTCTTT. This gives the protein CASSGPGIYTEAFF.

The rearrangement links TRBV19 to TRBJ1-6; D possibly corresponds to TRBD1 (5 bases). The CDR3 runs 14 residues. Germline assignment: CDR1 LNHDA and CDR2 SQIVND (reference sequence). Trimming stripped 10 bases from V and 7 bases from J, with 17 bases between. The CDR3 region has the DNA TGTGCCAACCAACGGGGGGAGGAGAATTCACCCCTCCACTTT. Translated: CANQRGEENSPLHF. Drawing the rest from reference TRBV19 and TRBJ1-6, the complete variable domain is DGGITQSPKYLFRKEGQNVTLSCEQNLNHDAMYWYRQDPGQGLRLIYYSQIVNDFQKGDIAEGYSVSREKKESFPLTVTSAQKNPTAFYLCANQRGEENSPLHFGNGTRLTVT.

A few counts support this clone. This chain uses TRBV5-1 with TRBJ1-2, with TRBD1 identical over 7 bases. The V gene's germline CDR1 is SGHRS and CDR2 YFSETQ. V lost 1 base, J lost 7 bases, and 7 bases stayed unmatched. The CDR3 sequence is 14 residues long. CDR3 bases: TGCGCCAGCAGCTTGAACGACAGGGTCGGTGGCTACACCTTC. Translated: CASSLNDRVGGYTF. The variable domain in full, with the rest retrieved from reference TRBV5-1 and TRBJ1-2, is KAGVTQTPRYLIKTRGQQVTLSCSPISGHRSVSWYQQTPGQGLQFLFEYFSETQRNKGNFPGRFSGRQFSNSRSEMNVSTLELGDSALYLCASSLNDRVGGYTFGSGTRLTVV.

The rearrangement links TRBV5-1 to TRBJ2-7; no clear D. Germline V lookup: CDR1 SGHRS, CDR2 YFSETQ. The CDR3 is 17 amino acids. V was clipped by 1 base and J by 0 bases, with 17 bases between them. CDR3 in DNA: TGCGCCAGCAGCTTGTTGCCCGCCTGGCTGGACTCCTACGAGCAGTACTTC. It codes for CASSLLPAWLDSYEQYF.

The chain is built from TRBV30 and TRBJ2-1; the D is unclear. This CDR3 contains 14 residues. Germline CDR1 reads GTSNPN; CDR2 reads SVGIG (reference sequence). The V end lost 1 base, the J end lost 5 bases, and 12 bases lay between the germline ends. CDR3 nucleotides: TGTGCCTGGAGTGGACGCCCCGTAAACAATGAGCAGTTCTTC. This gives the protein CAWSGRPVNNEQFF.

For the CDR3, the DNA is TGTGCCAGCAGCTTGGGAACCGATGGGAACATTCAGTACTTC. Protein product: CASSLGTDGNIQYF. This chain connects TRBV5-4 to TRBJ2-4; no clear D gene. Looked up from germline, CDR1 is SGHNT and CDR2 is YYREEE (reference sequence). The ends were cut back, 0 bases at V and 7 bases at J, with 11 bases in the middle. There are 14 residues in the CDR3.

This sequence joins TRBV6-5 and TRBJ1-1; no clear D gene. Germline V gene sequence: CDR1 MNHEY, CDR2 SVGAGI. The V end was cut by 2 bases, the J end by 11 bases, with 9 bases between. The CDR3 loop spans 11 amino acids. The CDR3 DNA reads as TGTGCCAGCAGTTACCCCCCTCTCGCTTTCTTT. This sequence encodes CASSYPPLAFF.

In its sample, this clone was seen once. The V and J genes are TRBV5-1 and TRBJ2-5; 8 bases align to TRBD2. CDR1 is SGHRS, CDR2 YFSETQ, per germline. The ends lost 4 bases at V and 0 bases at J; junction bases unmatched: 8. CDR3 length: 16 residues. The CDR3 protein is CASSPGLAFNQETQYF. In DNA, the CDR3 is TGCGCCAGCAGCCCCGGACTAGCCTTCAACCAAGAGACCCAGTACTTC. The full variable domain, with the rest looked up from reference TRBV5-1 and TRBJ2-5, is KAGVTQTPRYLIKTRGQQVTLSCSPISGHRSVSWYQQTPGQGLQFLFEYFSETQRNKGNFPGRFSGRQFSNSRSEMNVSTLELGDSALYLCASSPGLAFNQETQYFGPGTRLLVL.

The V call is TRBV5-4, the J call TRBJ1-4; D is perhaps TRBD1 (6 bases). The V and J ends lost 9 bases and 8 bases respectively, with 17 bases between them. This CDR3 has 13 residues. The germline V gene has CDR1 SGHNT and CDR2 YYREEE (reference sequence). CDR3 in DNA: TGTGCCACCACGGGGGCGGGCGGAGAAAAACTGTTTTTT. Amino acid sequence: CATTGAGGEKLFF.

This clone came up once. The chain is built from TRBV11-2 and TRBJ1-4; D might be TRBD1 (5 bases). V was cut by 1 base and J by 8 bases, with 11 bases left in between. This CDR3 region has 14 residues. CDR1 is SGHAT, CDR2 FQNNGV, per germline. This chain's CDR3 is CASSLAGQEEKLFF. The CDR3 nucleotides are TGTGCCAGCAGCTTAGCAGGGCAGGAGGAAAAACTGTTTTTT.

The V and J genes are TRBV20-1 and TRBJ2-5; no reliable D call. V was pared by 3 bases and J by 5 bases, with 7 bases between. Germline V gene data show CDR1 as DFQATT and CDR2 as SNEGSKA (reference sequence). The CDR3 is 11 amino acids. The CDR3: CSASSRETQYF. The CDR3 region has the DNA TGCAGTGCTAGCAGCAGGGAGACCCAGTACTTC.